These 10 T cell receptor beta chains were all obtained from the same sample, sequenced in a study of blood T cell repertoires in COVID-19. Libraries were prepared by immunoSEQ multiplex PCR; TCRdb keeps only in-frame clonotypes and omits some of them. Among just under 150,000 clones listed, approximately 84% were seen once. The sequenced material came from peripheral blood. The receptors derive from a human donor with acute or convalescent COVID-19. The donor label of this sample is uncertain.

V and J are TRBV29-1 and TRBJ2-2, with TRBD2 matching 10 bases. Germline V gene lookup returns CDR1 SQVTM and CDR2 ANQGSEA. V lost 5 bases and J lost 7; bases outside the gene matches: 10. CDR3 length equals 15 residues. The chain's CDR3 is CSVTTGTSEVGELFF. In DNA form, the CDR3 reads TGCAGCGTTACGACCGGGACTAGCGAAGTCGGGGAGCTGTTTTTT.

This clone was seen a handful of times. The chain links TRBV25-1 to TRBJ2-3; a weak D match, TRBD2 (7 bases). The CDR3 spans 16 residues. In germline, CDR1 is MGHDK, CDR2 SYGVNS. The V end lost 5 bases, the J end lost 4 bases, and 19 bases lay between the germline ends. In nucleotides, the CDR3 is TGTGCCAGCAGTTCCTCGGGGCTAGGGGGGGCAGATACGCAGTATTTT. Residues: CASSSSGLGGADTQYF.

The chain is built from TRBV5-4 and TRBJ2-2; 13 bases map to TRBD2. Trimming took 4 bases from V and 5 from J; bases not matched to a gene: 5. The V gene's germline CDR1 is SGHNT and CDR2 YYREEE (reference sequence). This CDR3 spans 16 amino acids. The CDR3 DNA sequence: TGTGCCAGCAGCCCAAGGACTAGCGGGAGTACCGGGGAGCTGTTTTTT. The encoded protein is CASSPRTSGSTGELFF.

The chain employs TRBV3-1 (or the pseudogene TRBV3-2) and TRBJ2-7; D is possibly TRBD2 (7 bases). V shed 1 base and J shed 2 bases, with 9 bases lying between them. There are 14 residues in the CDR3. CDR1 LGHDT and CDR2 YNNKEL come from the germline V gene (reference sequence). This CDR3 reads CASSQGGGTYEQYF. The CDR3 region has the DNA TGTGCCAGCAGCCAAGGGGGGGGCACCTACGAGCAGTACTTC.

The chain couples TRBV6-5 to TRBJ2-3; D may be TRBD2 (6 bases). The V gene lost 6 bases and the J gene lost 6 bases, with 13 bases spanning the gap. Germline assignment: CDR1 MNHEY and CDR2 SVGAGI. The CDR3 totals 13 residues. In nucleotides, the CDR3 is TGTGCCAGCAGACGACTAGACGTGGATACGCAGTATTTT. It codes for CASRRLDVDTQYF.

The DNA of the CDR3 is TGCGCCAGCAGCCAGACCACTAGGACAGGACCAGGCAATGAGCAGTTCTTC. The encoded protein is CASSQTTRTGPGNEQFF. The chain joins TRBV5-1 to TRBJ2-1; 7 nucleotides agree with TRBD1. The V gene end was trimmed by 4 bases and the J gene end by 6 bases; junction bases not matched to a gene: 16. The CDR3 covers 17 residues. In germline, CDR1 is SGHRS, CDR2 YFSETQ.

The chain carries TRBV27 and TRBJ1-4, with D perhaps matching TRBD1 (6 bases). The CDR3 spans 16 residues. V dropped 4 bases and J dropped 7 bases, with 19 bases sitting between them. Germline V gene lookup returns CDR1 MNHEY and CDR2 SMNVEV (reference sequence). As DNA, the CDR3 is TGTGCCAGCAGTTCCCGACGGGGGGCGATAGGTGAAAAACTGTTTTTT. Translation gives CASSSRRGAIGEKLFF.

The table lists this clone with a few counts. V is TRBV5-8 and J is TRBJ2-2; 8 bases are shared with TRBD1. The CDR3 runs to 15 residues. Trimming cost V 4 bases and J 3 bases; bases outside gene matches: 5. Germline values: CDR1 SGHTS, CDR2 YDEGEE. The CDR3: CASSMQGADTGELFF. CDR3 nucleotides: TGTGCCAGCAGCATGCAGGGGGCAGACACCGGGGAGCTGTTTTTT.

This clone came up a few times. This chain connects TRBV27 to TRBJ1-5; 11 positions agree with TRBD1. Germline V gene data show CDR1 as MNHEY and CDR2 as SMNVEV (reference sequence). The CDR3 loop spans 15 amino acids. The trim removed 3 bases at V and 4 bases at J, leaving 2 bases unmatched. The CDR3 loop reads CASSFGQGANQPQHF. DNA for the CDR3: TGTGCCAGCAGTTTCGGACAGGGGGCGAATCAGCCCCAGCATTTT.

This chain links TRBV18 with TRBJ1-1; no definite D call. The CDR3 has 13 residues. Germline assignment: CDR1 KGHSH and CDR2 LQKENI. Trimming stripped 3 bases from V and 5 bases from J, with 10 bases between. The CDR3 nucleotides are TGTGCCAGCTCACCGAAGTCGGGAACTGAAGCTTTCTTT. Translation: CASSPKSGTEAFF.